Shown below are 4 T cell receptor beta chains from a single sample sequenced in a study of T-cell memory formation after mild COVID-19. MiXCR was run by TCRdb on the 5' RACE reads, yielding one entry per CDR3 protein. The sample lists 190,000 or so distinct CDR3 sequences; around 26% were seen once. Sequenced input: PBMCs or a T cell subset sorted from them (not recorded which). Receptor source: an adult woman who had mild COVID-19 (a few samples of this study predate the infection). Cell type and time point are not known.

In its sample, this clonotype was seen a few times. The CDR3 loop reads CASSLAQGGKLFF. The CDR3 nucleotides are TGTGCCAGCAGCTTAGCTCAGGGTGGAAAACTGTTTTTT. The rearrangement links TRBV11-2 to TRBJ1-4, with D perhaps TRBD1 (5 bases). The CDR3 contains 13 residues. Germline assignment: CDR1 SGHAT and CDR2 FQNNGV. V lost 1 base, J lost 10 bases, and 10 bases lay in between.

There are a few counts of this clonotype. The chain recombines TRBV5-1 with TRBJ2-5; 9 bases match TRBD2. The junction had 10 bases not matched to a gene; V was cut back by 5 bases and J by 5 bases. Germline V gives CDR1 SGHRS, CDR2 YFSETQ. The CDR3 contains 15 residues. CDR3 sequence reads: CASRAGTSRVETQYF. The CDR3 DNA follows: TGCGCCAGCAGAGCTGGGACTAGCCGCGTCGAGACCCAGTACTTC. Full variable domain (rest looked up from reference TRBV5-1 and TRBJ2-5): KAGVTQTPRYLIKTRGQQVTLSCSPISGHRSVSWYQQTPGQGLQFLFEYFSETQRNKGNFPGRFSGRQFSNSRSEMNVSTLELGDSALYLCASRAGTSRVETQYFGPGTRLLVL.

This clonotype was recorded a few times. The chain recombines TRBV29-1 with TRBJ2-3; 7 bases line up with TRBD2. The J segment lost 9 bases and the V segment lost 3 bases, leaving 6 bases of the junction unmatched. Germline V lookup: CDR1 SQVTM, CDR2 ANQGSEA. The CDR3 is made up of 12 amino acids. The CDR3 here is CSVETSRVTQYF. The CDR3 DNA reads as TGCAGCGTTGAGACTAGCCGCGTCACGCAGTATTTT.

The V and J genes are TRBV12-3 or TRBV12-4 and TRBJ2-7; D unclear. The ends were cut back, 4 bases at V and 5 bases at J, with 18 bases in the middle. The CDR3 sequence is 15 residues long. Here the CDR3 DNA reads TGTGCCAGCAGTTCTAGAGACACCCCGGTGAACGAGCAGTACTTC. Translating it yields CASSSRDTPVNEQYF.